What follows are 23 T cell receptor beta chains derived from one specimen sequenced in a study of identical twins. TCRdb reprocessed the 5' RACE reads via MiXCR and lists one record per CDR3 protein. The data contain about 530,000 distinct CDR3 sequences, about a fifth of them seen just once; the ten biggest clones take up 0.45% to 0.5%. These data are also associated with another study on yellow fever vaccine responses in identical twins.

Specimen: CD4+ T cells sorted from blood. These receptors were taken from a young woman in good health.

This clonotype has more than one count but fewer than ten. This chain uses TRBV3-1 with TRBJ2-3, with TRBD2 matching over 12 bases. The length of the CDR3 is 16 residues. Per the germline V gene, CDR1 is LGHDT and CDR2 is YNNKEL (reference sequence). The ends lost 0 bases at V and 4 bases at J; junction bases unmatched: 2. CDR3 in amino acids: CASSQELAGGSDTQYF. In DNA form, the CDR3 reads TGTGCCAGCAGCCAAGAACTAGCGGGGGGTTCAGATACGCAGTATTTT.

This clonotype was recorded a few times. A read error may produce the germline difference seen at one junction end. This chain joins TRBV5-1 and TRBJ2-5; a possible D gene is TRBD2 (5 bases). CDR1 is SGHRS, CDR2 YFSETQ, per germline. The CDR3 is 13 residues long. Here the CDR3 reads CASSLDWQDTQYF. As DNA, the CDR3 is TGCGCCAGCAGCCTGGACTGGCAAGATACCCAGTACTTC.

In this sample, this clonotype turned up a few times. The rearrangement links TRBV10-1 to TRBJ2-1; D is ambiguous. The CDR3 has 16 amino acids. The V gene lost 2 bases and the J gene lost 4 bases, with 15 bases spanning the gap. From germline, CDR1 is WNHNN and CDR2 SYGVQD (reference sequence). As DNA, the CDR3 is TGCGCCAGCAGTGAGACCCCCAAGTCTATATACAATGAGCAGTTCTTC. Translation: CASSETPKSIYNEQFF.

The V gene is TRBV5-1, the J gene TRBJ2-3; 7 bases map to TRBD2. Germline V gene sequence: CDR1 SGHRS, CDR2 YFSETQ. This CDR3 spans 16 amino acids. The V segment lost 2 bases and the J segment 3 bases; nucleotides outside the gene matches: 9. The CDR3 DNA reads as TGCGCCAGCAGCTTAATAGCGTCAGCGGGGACAGATACGCAGTATTTT. Encoded protein: CASSLIASAGTDTQYF.

This clonotype was counted between two and nine times. The genes are TRBV10-3 and TRBJ2-7, with 7 bases fitting TRBD2. This CDR3 is 14 amino acids long. V was pared by 6 bases and J by 3 bases, with 8 bases of the junction left unmatched. Germline assignment: CDR1 ENHRY and CDR2 SYGVKD. The CDR3 DNA sequence: TGTGCCATCAGGATGACTAGCTTCGGCTACGAGCAGTACTTC. Its translation: CAIRMTSFGYEQYF.

This clonotype was seen a few times. The rearrangement links TRBV5-1 to TRBJ2-2; D is perhaps TRBD1 or TRBD2 (6 bases each). This CDR3 is 18 amino acids long. Per germline, CDR1 SGHRS and CDR2 YFSETQ. The germline V and J ends were trimmed by 4 bases and 1 base, with 20 bases remaining between them. CDR3 residues: CASSHDRSGEVNTGELFF. The CDR3 DNA is TGCGCCAGCAGCCATGACAGGTCGGGGGAGGTGAACACCGGGGAGCTGTTTTTT.

This clonotype was recorded a few times. The rearrangement uses TRBV20-1 and TRBJ2-7, with D perhaps TRBD1 (6 bases). The CDR3 sequence is 13 residues long. In germline, CDR1 is DFQATT, CDR2 SNEGSKA (reference sequence). The V end was cut by 6 bases, the J end by 3 bases, with 15 bases between. CDR3 protein: CSATNTGNYEQYF. The CDR3 coding sequence is TGCAGTGCCACGAACACAGGGAACTACGAGCAGTACTTC.

This clonotype was seen only a few times. V is TRBV15 and J is TRBJ2-7, with 9 nucleotides matching TRBD1. The CDR3 runs 15 residues. CDR1 LNHNV and CDR2 YYDKDF come from the germline V gene (reference sequence). Unmatched junction bases numbered 5, after V lost 0 bases and J lost 5 bases. CDR3 bases: TGTGCCACCAGCAGAGATCGGGACAGGGTAGACGAGCAGTACGTC. Translated: CATSRDRDRVDEQYV.

This sequence joins TRBV5-1 and TRBJ2-5; D is ambiguous. The CDR3 has 14 amino acids. Trimming removed 4 bases from V and 1 base from J, with 11 bases in between. Germline-derived CDR1 and CDR2 are SGHRS and YFSETQ. CDR3 protein: CASSTQVPQETQYF. In DNA, the CDR3 is TGCGCCAGCAGCACTCAAGTACCCCAAGAGACCCAGTACTTC.

The chain uses TRBV27 and TRBJ2-5; TRBD1 might be the D (6 bases). The V and J ends lost 3 bases and 4 bases respectively, with 12 bases between them. The CDR3 runs 14 residues. The germline V gene has CDR1 MNHEY and CDR2 SMNVEV (reference sequence). This CDR3 is CASSFGQGRETQYF. CDR3 in DNA: TGTGCCAGCAGTTTCGGGCAGGGGAGAGAGACCCAGTACTTC.

This clonotype was seen only a few times. J is TRBJ2-2 and V is TRBV24-1, with TRBD2 identical over 14 bases. The junction had 6 bases not matched to a gene; V was cut back by 3 bases and J by 4 bases. CDR3 length: 18 amino acids. The V gene's germline CDR1 is KGHDR and CDR2 SFDVKD. CDR3 amino acids: CATSDPGLAGVGTGELFF. The CDR3 nucleotides read TGTGCCACCAGTGATCCGGGACTAGCGGGAGTTGGCACCGGGGAGCTGTTTTTT.

This clonotype was counted ten times or more. This chain joins TRBV5-1 and TRBJ1-1, with D perhaps TRBD1 (5 bases). Trimming took 1 base from V and 5 from J, leaving 9 bases between them. This CDR3 is 13 amino acids long. From germline, CDR1 is SGHRS and CDR2 YFSETQ. The CDR3 DNA sequence: TGCGCCAGCAGCTTGTCCGGGGGGACTGAAGCTTTCTTT. It is translated as CASSLSGGTEAFF.

The table lists this clonotype with a few counts. The J gene is TRBJ2-7, the V gene TRBV6-5, with TRBD2 identical over 9 bases. Per the germline V gene, CDR1 is MNHEY and CDR2 is SVGAGI. Losses at the gene ends were 0 bases for V and 6 bases for J; bases not matched to a gene: 9. The CDR3 runs 16 residues. CDR3 amino acids: CASSYSTPGLAREQYF. The CDR3 region has the DNA TGTGCCAGCAGTTACTCAACACCGGGACTAGCTCGCGAGCAGTACTTC.

This clonotype was recorded many times. V usage is TRBV29-1 and J usage is TRBJ2-7; D unresolved. From germline, CDR1 is SQVTM and CDR2 ANQGSEA. V dropped 4 bases and J dropped 4 bases, with 5 bases sitting between them. The CDR3 runs to 10 residues. CDR3 nucleotides: TGCAGCGTTGGAGTTTACGAGCAGTACTTC. Translating it yields CSVGVYEQYF.

This clonotype was found a few times. This chain's CDR3 is CAITSDSSYEQYF. In nucleotides, the CDR3 is TGTGCCATCACTTCGGACAGCTCCTACGAGCAGTACTTC. The J gene is TRBJ2-7, the V gene TRBV10-3; a weak D match, TRBD1 (6 bases). CDR3 length equals 13 residues. With 7 bases removed from V and 0 bases from J, the gap between germline ends came to 10 bases. Germline V gene data show CDR1 as ENHRY and CDR2 as SYGVKD.

The genes are TRBV7-2 and TRBJ2-7, with 9 nucleotides matching TRBD1. Germline CDR1 and CDR2: SGHTA and FQGNSA. V was pared by 4 bases and J by 2 bases, with 6 bases of the junction left unmatched. CDR3 length equals 15 residues. For the CDR3, the DNA is TGTGCCAGCAGCTCCGGGACAGGGAGTCCCTACGAGCAGTACTTC. Residues: CASSSGTGSPYEQYF.

This chain connects TRBV7-9 to TRBJ2-1, with D possibly being TRBD2 (6 bases). There are 11 residues in the CDR3. Germline V lookup: CDR1 SEHNR, CDR2 FQNEAQ (reference sequence). V was cut by 10 bases and J by 9 bases, with 13 bases left in between. The CDR3 sequence is CAIGTPSEQFF. Written as DNA, the CDR3 is TGTGCCATCGGGACTCCCAGTGAGCAGTTCTTC.

This clonotype was seen only a few times. The chain joins TRBV10-3 to TRBJ2-3, with a possible D match to TRBD1 (7 bases). The CDR3 is 15 amino acids. Germline CDR1 reads ENHRY; CDR2 reads SYGVKD. Trimming stripped 4 bases from V and 6 bases from J, with 17 bases between. In DNA form, the CDR3 reads TGTGCCATCAGTGCGGGGGACAGTCAATGGGATACGCAGTATTTT. Protein: CAISAGDSQWDTQYF.

The gene calls are TRBV19 and TRBJ1-1, with D possibly TRBD1 on 6 matching bases. Germline V gene data show CDR1 as LNHDA and CDR2 as SQIVND (reference sequence). With 4 bases removed from V and 3 bases from J, the gap between germline ends came to 15 bases. The CDR3 length is 15 residues. As DNA, the CDR3 is TGTGCCAGTAGTAAAACAGGGATGGGACACACTGAAGCTTTCTTT. This encodes CASSKTGMGHTEAFF.

This clonotype was detected only a few times. The rearrangement uses TRBV10-3 and TRBJ1-6; 7 bases are shared with TRBD1. This CDR3 comprises 14 residues. Germline assignment: CDR1 ENHRY and CDR2 SYGVKD. Trimming removed 5 bases from V and 7 bases from J; junction bases left unmatched: 5. CDR3 sequence reads: CAISSGGSNSPLHF. As DNA, the CDR3 is TGTGCCATCAGTTCAGGGGGATCGAATTCACCCCTCCACTTT.

In its sample, this clonotype was seen a few times. The rearrangement links TRBV10-1 to TRBJ2-1; TRBD2 matches 9 bases. The CDR3 extends over 15 amino acids. V was clipped by 6 bases and J by 8 bases; unmatched bases: 11. Per the germline V gene, CDR1 is WNHNN and CDR2 is SYGVQD (reference sequence). The CDR3 loop is CASSTGSSGDDEQFF. The CDR3 coding sequence is TGCGCCAGCAGCACGGGGTCTAGCGGGGACGATGAGCAGTTCTTC.

This clonotype was seen more than once but under ten times. The chain combines TRBV5-1 with TRBJ1-4, with D possibly TRBD1 on 5 matching bases. Germline loops: CDR1 SGHRS, CDR2 YFSETQ. V was pared by 0 bases and J by 13 bases, with 13 bases between. The CDR3 has 13 residues. CDR3 coding DNA: TGCGCCAGCAGCTTGGGTGACGGGGCTGGACTGTTTTTT. Residues: CASSLGDGAGLFF.

The chain joins TRBV9 to TRBJ2-3; 8 bases align to TRBD2. The ends lost 4 bases at V and 4 bases at J; junction bases unmatched: 14. The CDR3 is 17 amino acids. Germline CDR1 reads SGDLS; CDR2 reads YYNGEE. The CDR3 sequence is CASSPLPGTSISDTQYF. Written as DNA, the CDR3 is TGTGCCAGCAGCCCCCTCCCCGGGACTAGTATCTCAGATACGCAGTATTTT.